This entry features one TCR beta chain sequence. The antigen remains undetermined. This specimen belongs to a study of graft-versus-host responses after intestinal transplantation. Study-level background: In this cohort, recipients had multivisceral, liver-intestinal, or isolated intestinal transplants. Every recipient underwent anti-thymocyte globulin induction, then tacrolimus and steroids for roughly three years.

This table comes from immunoSEQ multiplex PCR, and its TCRdb copy is limited to in-frame clones, with some not included. Of more than 20,000 clones listed, 89% are singletons. From germline, CDR1 is MNHEY and CDR2 SMNVEV (reference sequence). V gave up 5 bases and J gave up 1 base, with 14 bases separating them. The CDR3 sequence is 15 residues long. General study results and limits: Levels of circulating GvH clones at their peak were associated with early post-transplant HvG declines. Ileal or blood samples showed some GvH clones first, and such clones were also found in recipient marrow.

The starting material was PBMCs, obtained roughly 65 days after intestinal transplantation. The chain has TRBV27 and TRBJ1-1; TRBD1 might be the D (6 bases). The TCR comes from a human patient who received an intestinal transplant, so some T cells may come from the graft donor. CDR3 sequence: CASSKYRESNTEAFF. The CDR3 coding sequence is TGTGCCAGCAGTAAATACAGGGAGTCGAACACTGAAGCTTTCTTT.